This T cell receptor beta chain stems from a study of cytomegalovirus exposure and HLA in healthy donors. Study-wide findings and caveats: DRB1 had the most TCR associations and HLA-C the fewest, a later analysis found, with rates varying by HLA locus. Both high specificity and high sensitivity reportedly marked the classifier's diagnosis of cytomegalovirus status.

Primers included in the PCR were 60 Vbeta and 13 Jbeta primers. Profiling relied on immunoSEQ multiplex PCR, and the TCRdb table lists in-frame clones only, not all of them. The sample lists around 92,000 clones; roughly 76% were seen once. As regards this clone: Antigen unknown.

The germline V gene has CDR1 SGHTA and CDR2 FQGNSA. The CDR3 totals 13 residues. Trimming left V 4 bases short and J 6 bases short, with 12 bases between. Sequenced input: PBMCs. The TCR comes from a human donor in good health. The rearrangement links TRBV7-2 to TRBJ1-2; D possibly corresponds to TRBD1 (6 bases). The CDR3 DNA is TGTGCCAGCAGCTCGAGGGGGATGGATGGCTACACCTTC. This sequence encodes CASSSRGMDGYTF.